The 23 T cell receptor beta chains listed next were all sequenced from one sample in a study of blood T cell repertoires in COVID-19. TCRdb's copy holds only in-frame clones and misses some; the assay was immunoSEQ multiplex PCR. The sample comprises 200,000 to 300,000 clones, roughly 86% of which are singletons, and about 3% rests with the top ten. The sequencing sample was made of peripheral blood. These TCRs come from a woman under 40 who had recovered from COVID-19.

The chain links TRBV15 to TRBJ1-1; TRBD1 agrees at 10 bases. Germline V gene data show CDR1 as LNHNV and CDR2 as YYDKDF (reference sequence). V was clipped by 6 bases and J by 13 bases; unmatched bases: 8. The CDR3 is 12 residues long. As DNA, the CDR3 is TGTGCCACCAGTACCGGGACAGGGGTTGTTTTCTTT. It codes for CATSTGTGVVFF.

CDR3 in DNA: TGTGCCTGGAGGACGCGAGGGACAGTGGGAAACACCATATATTTT. Its translation: CAWRTRGTVGNTIYF. This chain links TRBV30 with TRBJ1-3; TRBD1 aligns across 7 bases. Germline-derived CDR1 and CDR2 are GTSNPN and SVGIG (reference sequence). The CDR3 extends over 15 amino acids. Germline trimming cut 3 bases from V and 4 bases from J; bases unmatched to any gene: 9. The entire variable domain, with the rest obtained from reference TRBV30 and TRBJ1-3, is as follows: SQTIHQWPATLVQPVGSPLSLECTVEGTSNPNLYWYRQAAGRGLQLLFYSVGIGQISSEVPQNLSASRPQDRQFILSSKKLLLSDSGFYLCAWRTRGTVGNTIYFGEGSWLTVV.

Turning to this clone: An end of the junction differs from the germline gene, which may be a read error. The chain couples TRBV19 to TRBJ2-2; maybe TRBD2 (7 bases). The CDR3 spans 13 residues. In germline, CDR1 is LNHDA, CDR2 SQIVND (reference sequence). The CDR3 nucleotides are TGTGCCAGTAGTCTAGAGGGGGGGCGGGAGCTGTTTTTT. Protein: CASSLEGGRELFF.

Worth noting for this clone: The junction and the germline gene differ at one end; a read error may be behind it. The J gene is TRBJ1-2, the V gene TRBV6-5, with D unclear. The CDR3 has 15 residues. Germline V gene data show CDR1 as MNHEY and CDR2 as SVGAGI. The CDR3 nucleotides read TGTGCCAGCAGTTACTCGAGCGGGGTGGGAAGCCGGTTCGCCTTC. Its translation: CASSYSSGVGSRFAF.

V and J are TRBV7-9 and TRBJ2-7; TRBD2 might be the D (5 bases). Germline CDR1 is SEHNR and CDR2 is FQNEAQ (reference sequence). The CDR3 length is 13 residues. Between the trimmed V and J ends, which lost 8 bases and 3 bases, there was a span of 14 bases. CDR3 region: CASLRELDYEQYF. CDR3 bases: TGTGCCAGCCTCCGGGAATTGGACTACGAGCAGTACTTC.

The CDR3 nucleotides read TGTGCCAGTAGTCCAGCTAGCGGGGGGCCCACCAAGAGCTCCTACGAGCAGTACTTC. This translates into CASSPASGGPTKSSYEQYF. The V call is TRBV19, the J call TRBJ2-7, with 11 bases fitting TRBD2. The ends lost 5 bases at V and 0 bases at J; junction bases unmatched: 15. Germline V gene data show CDR1 as LNHDA and CDR2 as SQIVND (reference sequence). The CDR3 loop spans 19 amino acids.

The CDR3 sequence is CASSPTWTSTDTQYF. In DNA, the CDR3 is TGTGCCAGCAGCCCCACCTGGACTAGCACAGATACGCAGTATTTT. The chain links TRBV25-1 to TRBJ2-3; D is perhaps TRBD2 (5 bases). Germline CDR1 reads MGHDK; CDR2 reads SYGVNS. V lost 6 bases and J 0 bases, leaving 13 bases between the germline ends. CDR3 size: 15 residues. Full variable domain (outside the CDR3, taken from reference TRBV25-1 and TRBJ2-3): EADIYQTPRYLVIGTGKKITLECSQTMGHDKMYWYQQDPGMELHLIHYSYGVNSTEKGDLSSESTVSRIRTEHFPLTLESARPSHTSQYLCASSPTWTSTDTQYFGPGTRLTVL.

The V call is TRBV20-1, the J call TRBJ2-7, with TRBD1 matching 7 bases. Losses at the gene ends were 3 bases for V and 4 bases for J; bases not matched to a gene: 12. From germline, CDR1 is DFQATT and CDR2 SNEGSKA (reference sequence). The CDR3 totals 15 residues. The CDR3 DNA reads TGCAGTGCTAGTAAAGGCACAGGGGCGGCGTACGAGCAGTACTTC. This gives the protein CSASKGTGAAYEQYF.

The V gene is TRBV29-1, the J gene TRBJ1-1, with 7 bases identical to TRBD1. CDR3 length: 12 amino acids. Germline V lookup: CDR1 SQVTM, CDR2 ANQGSEA. Trimming at V came to 6 bases and at J to 8 bases, leaving 9 bases not matched to a gene. CDR3 sequence: CSVGTVTTEAFF. The CDR3 coding sequence is TGCAGCGTAGGGACAGTCACTACAGAAGCTTTCTTT. Full variable domain (missing parts from reference TRBV29-1 and TRBJ1-1): SAVISQKPSRDICQRGTSLTIQCQVDSQVTMMFWYRQQPGQSLTLIATANQGSEATYESGFVIDKFPISRPNLTFSTLTVSNMSPEDSSIYLCSVGTVTTEAFFGQGTRLTVV.

The CDR3 here is CASSQESGQGVNTEAFF. In DNA form, the CDR3 reads TGCGCCAGCAGCCAAGAATCGGGACAGGGGGTCAACACTGAAGCTTTCTTT. V and J are TRBV4-1 and TRBJ1-1; 11 bases match TRBD1. With 0 bases clipped from V and 2 bases from J, the junction kept 5 bases outside the gene matches. The germline gives CDR1 MGHRA, CDR2 YSYEKL. The CDR3 has 17 residues.

This chain links TRBV19 with TRBJ2-7; 8 bases are a match to TRBD2. J gave up 0 bases and V 4 bases, and 8 bases lay outside the gene matches. Germline loops: CDR1 LNHDA, CDR2 SQIVND (reference sequence). CDR3 length: 16 residues. The CDR3 DNA follows: TGTGCCAGTAGTAGTGGCGGGGGGCTCTTCTCCTACGAGCAGTACTTC. Translating it yields CASSSGGGLFSYEQYF.

This clone was seen only once. The chain employs TRBV2 and TRBJ1-2; 8 positions agree with TRBD1. The CDR3 has 13 residues. With V trimmed by 11 bases and J by 6 bases, 11 bases remained unmatched. Germline V lookup: CDR1 SNHLY, CDR2 FYNNEI. The CDR3 is CAVEGRGQDGYTF. The CDR3, as DNA: TGTGCCGTTGAAGGCAGGGGGCAAGATGGCTACACCTTC.

This sequence joins TRBV20-1 and TRBJ2-3; 14 bases map to TRBD2. Germline CDR1 reads DFQATT; CDR2 reads SNEGSKA (reference sequence). The CDR3 extends over 15 amino acids. Trimming took 3 bases from V and 6 from J; bases not matched to a gene: 5. Here the CDR3 reads CSASQTSGGADTQYF. The CDR3, as DNA: TGCAGTGCTAGTCAGACTAGCGGGGGGGCGGATACGCAGTATTTT.

The CDR3, as DNA: TGTGCCACCAGGCAGGGGACCAACAACTATGGCTACACCTTC. It encodes CATRQGTNNYGYTF. The chain couples TRBV15 to TRBJ1-2; perhaps TRBD1 as D (6 bases). V dropped 6 bases and J dropped 2 bases, with 13 bases sitting between them. The CDR3 runs to 14 residues. Germline CDR1 is LNHNV and CDR2 is YYDKDF (reference sequence).

This rearrangement joins TRBV5-1 to TRBJ2-2; 7 bases are a match to TRBD1. The CDR3 totals 15 residues. Looked up from germline, CDR1 is SGHRS and CDR2 is YFSETQ. V shed 4 bases and J 6 bases; nucleotides not matched to a gene: 9. CDR3 region: CASSPGQDGAGELFF. CDR3 coding DNA: TGCGCCAGCAGCCCCGGACAGGATGGGGCCGGGGAGCTGTTTTTT.

The chain is built from TRBV6-2 or TRBV6-3 and TRBJ1-6; D call uncertain. CDR1 is MNHEY, CDR2 SVGEGT, per germline. V lost 6 bases to trimming and J lost 7 bases, with 10 bases between them. The CDR3 length is 13 residues. The CDR3 sequence is CASSLVRNSPLHF. CDR3 bases: TGTGCCAGCAGCCTAGTCCGGAATTCACCCCTCCACTTT.

V gene TRBV11-2 combines with J gene TRBJ2-5; 10 nucleotides line up with TRBD1. The CDR3 consists of 16 residues. V shed 5 bases and J 5 bases; nucleotides not matched to a gene: 11. Germline-derived CDR1 and CDR2 are SGHAT and FQNNGV. The CDR3 loop reads CASSLRQGAVGETQYF. The CDR3 bases are TGTGCCAGCAGCCTTCGACAGGGGGCCGTTGGGGAGACCCAGTACTTC. Supplemented by reference TRBV11-2 and TRBJ2-5, the full variable domain reads EAGVAQSPRYKIIEKRQSVAFWCNPISGHATLYWYQQILGQGPKLLIQFQNNGVVDDSQLPKDRFSAERLKGVDSTLKIQPAKLEDSAVYLCASSLRQGAVGETQYFGPGTRLLVL.

This rearrangement joins TRBV21-1 to TRBJ2-3; TRBD2, the table's D call, was not compared with the DNA. TRBV21-1 is marked as a pseudogene. The CDR3 extends over 16 amino acids. The CDR3 DNA sequence: TGTGCCAGCAGCAAAGCGTACGGGACTAGAACAGATACGCAGTATTTT. Its translation is CASSKAYGTRTDTQYF.

This chain uses TRBV6-1 with TRBJ2-5, with a tentative D call TRBD2 (6 bases). The germline gives CDR1 MNHNS, CDR2 SASEGT. This CDR3 contains 16 residues. Trimming took 4 bases from V and 2 from J, leaving 17 bases between them. The CDR3 reads CASSVGPSVSQETQYF. CDR3 DNA sequence: TGTGCCAGCAGTGTAGGTCCTAGCGTGAGTCAAGAGACCCAGTACTTC.

The V gene is TRBV12-3 or TRBV12-4, the J gene TRBJ2-5; the D is unclear. The CDR3 totals 13 residues. V lost 4 bases and J lost 7, with 13 bases in between. CDR3 region: CASSSQTLATQYF. DNA for the CDR3: TGTGCCAGCAGTTCACAGACCTTGGCGACCCAGTACTTC.

This CDR3 reads CATSDPRATGTGGAEQYF. DNA for the CDR3: TGTGCCACCAGTGACCCCAGGGCTACCGGGACAGGTGGGGCCGAGCAGTACTTC. The chain employs TRBV24-1 and TRBJ2-7; 8 nucleotides agree with TRBD1. This CDR3 is built from 18 residues. J gave up 6 bases and V 4 bases, and 19 bases lay outside the gene matches. Germline-derived CDR1 and CDR2 are KGHDR and SFDVKD.

The rearrangement uses TRBV12-5 and TRBJ2-7; D perhaps matches TRBD2 (5 bases). The V gene lost 6 bases and the J gene lost 3 bases, with 6 bases spanning the gap. CDR1 and CDR2 (germline): LGHNT, FRNRAP. This CDR3 region has 11 residues. This chain's CDR3 is CASGDFYEQYF. The CDR3 DNA reads TGTGCTAGTGGGGACTTCTACGAGCAGTACTTC.

The chain carries TRBV9 and TRBJ2-7; 10 bases map to TRBD2. The length of the CDR3 is 15 residues. Per the germline V gene, CDR1 is SGDLS and CDR2 is YYNGEE. The V and J ends lost 0 bases and 7 bases, in that order; junction bases with no gene match: 7. CDR3 nucleotides: TGTGCCAGCAGCGTAGATTCTAGCGGGGGAGGAGAGCAGTACTTC. As protein: CASSVDSSGGGEQYF.